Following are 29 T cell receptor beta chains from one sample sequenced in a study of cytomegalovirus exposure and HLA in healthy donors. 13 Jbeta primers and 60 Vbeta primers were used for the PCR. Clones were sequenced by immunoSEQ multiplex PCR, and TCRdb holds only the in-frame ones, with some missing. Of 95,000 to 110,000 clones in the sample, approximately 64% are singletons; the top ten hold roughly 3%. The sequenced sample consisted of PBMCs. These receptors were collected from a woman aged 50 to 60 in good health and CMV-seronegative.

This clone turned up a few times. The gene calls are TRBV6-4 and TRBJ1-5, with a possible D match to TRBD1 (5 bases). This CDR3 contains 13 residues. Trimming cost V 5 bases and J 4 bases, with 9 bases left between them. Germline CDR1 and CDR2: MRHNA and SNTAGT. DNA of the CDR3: TGTGCCAGCAGTACCGACAGTAATCAGCCCCAGCATTTT. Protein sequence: CASSTDSNQPQHF.

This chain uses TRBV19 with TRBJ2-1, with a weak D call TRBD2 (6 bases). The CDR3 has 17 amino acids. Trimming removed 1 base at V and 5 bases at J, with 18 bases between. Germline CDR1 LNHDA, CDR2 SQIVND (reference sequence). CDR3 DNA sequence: TGTGCCAGTAGTATAGGATCGGGAGTTTCATGGCACAATGAGCAGTTCTTC. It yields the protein CASSIGSGVSWHNEQFF.

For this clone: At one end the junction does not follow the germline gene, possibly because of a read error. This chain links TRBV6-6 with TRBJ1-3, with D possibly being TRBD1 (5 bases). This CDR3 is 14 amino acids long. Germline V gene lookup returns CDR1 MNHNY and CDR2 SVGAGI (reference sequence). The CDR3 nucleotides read TGTGCCAGCAGGGGGGGTAGCTCTGGAGACACCATATATTTT. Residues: CASRGGSSGDTIYF.

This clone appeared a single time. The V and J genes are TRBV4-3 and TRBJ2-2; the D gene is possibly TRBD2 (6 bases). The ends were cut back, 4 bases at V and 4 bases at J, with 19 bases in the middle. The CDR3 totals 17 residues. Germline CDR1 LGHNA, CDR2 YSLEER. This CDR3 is CASSPRAVAGSTGELFF. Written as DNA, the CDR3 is TGCGCCAGCAGCCCCAGAGCCGTGGCGGGATCCACCGGGGAGCTGTTTTTT.

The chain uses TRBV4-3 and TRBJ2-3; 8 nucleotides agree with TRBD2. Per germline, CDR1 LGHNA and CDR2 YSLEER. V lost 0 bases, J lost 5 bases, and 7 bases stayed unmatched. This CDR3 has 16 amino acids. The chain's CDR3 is CASSQDAGGKGDTQYF. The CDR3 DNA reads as TGCGCCAGCAGCCAAGATGCGGGGGGCAAGGGAGATACGCAGTATTTT.

CDR3 bases: TGTGCCAGCAGCTTAAACAGAGCCCAGGACTACGAGCAGTACTTC. Its protein product is CASSLNRAQDYEQYF. The J gene is TRBJ2-7, the V gene TRBV7-8; no firm D call. Germline V gene lookup returns CDR1 SGHVS and CDR2 FQNEAQ. CDR3 length: 15 amino acids. Trimming removed 2 bases from V and 3 bases from J, with 14 bases in between.

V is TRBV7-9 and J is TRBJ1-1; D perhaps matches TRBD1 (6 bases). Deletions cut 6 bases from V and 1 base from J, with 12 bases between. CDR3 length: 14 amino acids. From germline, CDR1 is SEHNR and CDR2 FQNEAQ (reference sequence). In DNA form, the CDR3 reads TGTGCCAGCAGGCCTAGGGGGACGAACACTGAAGCTTTCTTT. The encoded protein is CASRPRGTNTEAFF.

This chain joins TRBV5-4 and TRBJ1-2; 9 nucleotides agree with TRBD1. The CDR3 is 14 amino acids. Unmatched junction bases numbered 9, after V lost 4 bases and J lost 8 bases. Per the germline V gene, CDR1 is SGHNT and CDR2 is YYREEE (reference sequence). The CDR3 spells CASSRTGGTVGYTF. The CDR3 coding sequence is TGTGCCAGCAGCCGAACAGGGGGCACGGTAGGCTACACCTTC.

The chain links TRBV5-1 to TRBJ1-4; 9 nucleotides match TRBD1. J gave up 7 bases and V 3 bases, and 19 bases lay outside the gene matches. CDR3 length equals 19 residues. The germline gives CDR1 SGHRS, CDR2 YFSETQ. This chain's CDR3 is CASSSLLSGTGTPSEKLFF. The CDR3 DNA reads TGCGCCAGCAGCTCCCTCCTGAGCGGGACAGGGACGCCAAGTGAAAAACTGTTTTTT. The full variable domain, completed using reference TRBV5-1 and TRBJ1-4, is KAGVTQTPRYLIKTRGQQVTLSCSPISGHRSVSWYQQTPGQGLQFLFEYFSETQRNKGNFPGRFSGRQFSNSRSEMNVSTLELGDSALYLCASSSLLSGTGTPSEKLFFGSGTQLSVL.

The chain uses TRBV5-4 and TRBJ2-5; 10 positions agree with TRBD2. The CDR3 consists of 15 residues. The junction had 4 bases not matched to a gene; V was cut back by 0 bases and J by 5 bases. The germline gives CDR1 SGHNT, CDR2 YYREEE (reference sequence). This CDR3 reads CASSLGGLAWETQYF. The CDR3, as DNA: TGTGCCAGCAGCTTGGGGGGACTAGCGTGGGAGACCCAGTACTTC.

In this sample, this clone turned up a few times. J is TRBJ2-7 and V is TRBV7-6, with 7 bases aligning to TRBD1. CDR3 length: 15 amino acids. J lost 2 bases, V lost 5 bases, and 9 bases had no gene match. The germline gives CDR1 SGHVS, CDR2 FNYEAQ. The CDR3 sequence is CASSANRGVPYEQYF. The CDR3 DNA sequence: TGTGCCAGCAGCGCCAACAGGGGTGTCCCCTACGAGCAGTACTTC.

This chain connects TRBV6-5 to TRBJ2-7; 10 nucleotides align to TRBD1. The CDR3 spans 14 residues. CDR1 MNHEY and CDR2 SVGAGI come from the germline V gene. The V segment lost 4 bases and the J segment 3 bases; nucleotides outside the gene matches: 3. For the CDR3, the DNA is TGTGCCAGCAGTTTCGGACAGGGGGGCTACGAGCAGTACTTC. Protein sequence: CASSFGQGGYEQYF.

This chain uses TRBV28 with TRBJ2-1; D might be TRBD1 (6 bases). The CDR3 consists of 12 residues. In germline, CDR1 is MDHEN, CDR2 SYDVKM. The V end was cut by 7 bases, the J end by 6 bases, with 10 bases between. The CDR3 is CASTLGGNEQFF. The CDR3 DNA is TGTGCCAGCACCCTAGGGGGCAATGAGCAGTTCTTC.

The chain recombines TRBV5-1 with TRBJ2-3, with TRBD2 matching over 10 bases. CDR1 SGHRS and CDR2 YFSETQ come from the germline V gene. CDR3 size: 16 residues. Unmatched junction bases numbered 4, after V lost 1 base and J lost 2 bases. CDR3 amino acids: CASSLSLAGNTDTQYF. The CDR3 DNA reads TGCGCCAGCAGCTTGTCACTAGCGGGGAACACAGATACGCAGTATTTT. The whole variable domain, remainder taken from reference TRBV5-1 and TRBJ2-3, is KAGVTQTPRYLIKTRGQQVTLSCSPISGHRSVSWYQQTPGQGLQFLFEYFSETQRNKGNFPGRFSGRQFSNSRSEMNVSTLELGDSALYLCASSLSLAGNTDTQYFGPGTRLTVL.

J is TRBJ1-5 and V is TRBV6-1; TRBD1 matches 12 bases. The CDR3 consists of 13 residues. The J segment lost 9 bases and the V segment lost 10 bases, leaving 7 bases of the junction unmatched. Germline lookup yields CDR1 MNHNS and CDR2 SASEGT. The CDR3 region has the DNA TGTGCCACACAGGGACAGGGGGCTATGCCCCAGCATTTT. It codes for CATQGQGAMPQHF.

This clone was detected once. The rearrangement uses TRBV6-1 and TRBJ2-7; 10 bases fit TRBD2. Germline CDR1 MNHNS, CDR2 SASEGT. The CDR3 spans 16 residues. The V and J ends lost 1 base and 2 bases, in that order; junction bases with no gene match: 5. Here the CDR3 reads CASSEELAGVAYEQYF. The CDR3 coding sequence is TGTGCCAGCAGTGAAGAGCTAGCGGGGGTAGCCTACGAGCAGTACTTC.

Here the CDR3 reads CASSLFLAGTSADKGYEQYF. Here the CDR3 DNA reads TGTGCCAGCAGCTTATTCCTCGCCGGGACTAGCGCGGATAAGGGGTACGAGCAGTACTTC. The chain couples TRBV4-2 to TRBJ2-7, with 10 bases that match TRBD2. Germline V CDR1 and CDR2: LGHNA, YNFKEQ. The CDR3 runs to 20 residues. V shed 5 bases, J shed 4 bases, and the junction held 23 bases outside the gene matches.

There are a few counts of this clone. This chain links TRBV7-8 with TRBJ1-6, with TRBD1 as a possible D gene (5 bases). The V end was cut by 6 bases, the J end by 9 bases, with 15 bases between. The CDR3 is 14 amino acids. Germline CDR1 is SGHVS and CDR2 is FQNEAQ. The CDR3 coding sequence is TGTGCCAGCAGTTCCTCCGGGGGAGGTTCACCCCTCCACTTT. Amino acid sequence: CASSSSGGGSPLHF. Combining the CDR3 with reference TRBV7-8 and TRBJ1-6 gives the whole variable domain GAGVSQSPRYKVAKRGQDVALRCDPISGHVSLFWYQQALGQGPEFLTYFQNEAQLDKSGLPSDRFFAERPEGSVSTLKIQRTQQEDSAVYLCASSSSGGGSPLHFGNGTRLTVT.

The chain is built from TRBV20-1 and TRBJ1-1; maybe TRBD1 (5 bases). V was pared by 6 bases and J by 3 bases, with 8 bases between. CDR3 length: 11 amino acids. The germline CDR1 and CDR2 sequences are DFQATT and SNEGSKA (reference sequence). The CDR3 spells CSARQYTEAFF. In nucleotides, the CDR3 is TGCAGTGCCAGACAGTACACTGAAGCTTTCTTT.

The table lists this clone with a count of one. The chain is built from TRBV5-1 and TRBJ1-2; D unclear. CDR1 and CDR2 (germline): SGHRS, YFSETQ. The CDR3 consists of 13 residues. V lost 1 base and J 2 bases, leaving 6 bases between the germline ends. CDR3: CASSLNLNYGYTF. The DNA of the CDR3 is TGCGCCAGCAGCTTGAACCTAAACTATGGCTACACCTTC.

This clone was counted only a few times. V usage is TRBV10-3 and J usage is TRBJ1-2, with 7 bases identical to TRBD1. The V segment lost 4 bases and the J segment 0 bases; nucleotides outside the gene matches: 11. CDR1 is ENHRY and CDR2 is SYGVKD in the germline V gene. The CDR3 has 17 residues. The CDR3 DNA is TGTGCCATCAGTGGAGGGGGCGGATTCTCGGCTAACTATGGCTACACCTTC. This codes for CAISGGGGFSANYGYTF.

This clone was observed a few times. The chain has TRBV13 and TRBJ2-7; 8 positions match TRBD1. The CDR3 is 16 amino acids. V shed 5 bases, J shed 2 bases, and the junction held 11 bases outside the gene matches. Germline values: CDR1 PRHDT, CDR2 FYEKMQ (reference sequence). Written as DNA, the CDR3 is TGTGCCAGCAGCCCCGTCCGGACAGGGCGACCCTACGAGCAGTACTTC. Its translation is CASSPVRTGRPYEQYF.

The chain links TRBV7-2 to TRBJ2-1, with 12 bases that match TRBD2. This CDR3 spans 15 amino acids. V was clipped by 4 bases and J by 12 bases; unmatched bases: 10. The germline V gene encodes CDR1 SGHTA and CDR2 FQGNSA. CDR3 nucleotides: TGTGCCAGCAGCTCGCCTAGCGGGAGGGGGCTTGGGCAGTTCTTC. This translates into CASSSPSGRGLGQFF.

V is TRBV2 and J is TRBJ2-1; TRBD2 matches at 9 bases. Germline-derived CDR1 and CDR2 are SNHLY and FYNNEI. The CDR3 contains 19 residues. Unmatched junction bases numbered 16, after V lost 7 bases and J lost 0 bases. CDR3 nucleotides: TGTGCCAGCAACAAAAGGTTGGCGGGGGGGCTCAGCTCCTACAATGAGCAGTTCTTC. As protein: CASNKRLAGGLSSYNEQFF.

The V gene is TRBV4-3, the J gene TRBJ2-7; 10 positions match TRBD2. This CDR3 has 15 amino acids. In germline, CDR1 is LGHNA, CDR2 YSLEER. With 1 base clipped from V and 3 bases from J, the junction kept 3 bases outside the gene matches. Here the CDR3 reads CASSQGASGSYEQYF. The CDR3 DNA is TGCGCCAGCAGCCAAGGGGCTAGCGGGAGCTACGAGCAGTACTTC.

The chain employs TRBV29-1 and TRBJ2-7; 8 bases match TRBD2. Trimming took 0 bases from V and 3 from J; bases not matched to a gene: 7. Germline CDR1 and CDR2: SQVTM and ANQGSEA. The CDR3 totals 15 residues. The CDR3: CSVEDFASGLYEQYF. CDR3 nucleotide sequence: TGCAGCGTTGAAGATTTTGCTAGCGGGCTCTACGAGCAGTACTTC.

CDR3 sequence reads: CASRPTSVYEQYF. CDR3 sequence (DNA): TGTGCCAGCAGACCGACTAGCGTCTACGAGCAGTACTTC. The rearrangement joins TRBV28 to TRBJ2-7; the match to TRBD2 covers 8 bases. The CDR3 is 13 amino acids. J was trimmed by 3 bases and V by 6 bases; bases with no gene match: 4. Germline lookup yields CDR1 MDHEN and CDR2 SYDVKM.

CDR3 sequence reads: CASSLVVRGNSPLHF. DNA of the CDR3: TGTGCCAGCAGCTTGGTCGTCCGGGGTAATTCACCCCTCCACTTT. V usage is TRBV5-5 and J usage is TRBJ1-6; D call uncertain. This CDR3 contains 15 residues. Germline V gene lookup returns CDR1 SGHKS and CDR2 YYEKEE (reference sequence). V was cut by 0 bases and J by 6 bases, with 10 bases left in between.

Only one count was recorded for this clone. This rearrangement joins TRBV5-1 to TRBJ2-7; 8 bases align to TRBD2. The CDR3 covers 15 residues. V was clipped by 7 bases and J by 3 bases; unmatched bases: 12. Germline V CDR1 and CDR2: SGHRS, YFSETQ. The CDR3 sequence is CASSPWAGGSYEQYF. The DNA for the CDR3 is TGCGCCAGCTCCCCTTGGGCGGGGGGTAGCTACGAGCAGTACTTC.